This record concerns one T cell receptor beta chain sequence. The data were obtained in a study of cytomegalovirus exposure and HLA in healthy donors. V lost 1 base to trimming and J lost 3 bases, with 9 bases between them. In germline, CDR1 is SGHRS, CDR2 YFSETQ. The length of the CDR3 is 14 residues. A multiplex PCR was run with 60 Vbeta primers and 13 Jbeta primers. Clones were read by immunoSEQ multiplex PCR, and TCRdb kept only the in-frame ones, dropping some. This table holds about 120,000 clones, around 81% found once. The TCR originated in a woman in her thirties or forties in good health and CMV-seronegative. Sequenced input: PBMCs. V gene TRBV5-1 combines with J gene TRBJ2-3; no clear D. CDR3 in amino acids: CASSLIAGTDTQYF. In DNA form, the CDR3 reads TGCGCCAGCAGCTTGATAGCTGGTACAGATACGCAGTATTTT.